The 26 T cell receptor beta chains below were found in one sample sequenced in a study of memory CD4+ T cells and cytomegalovirus serostatus. TCRdb's copy holds only in-frame clones and misses some; the assay was immunoSEQ multiplex PCR. Of roughly 50,000 clones listed, roughly 78% were seen once; the top ten hold about 0.73%. The sort gate was single viable CD3+CD4+CD8-CD45RO+ cells for memory CD4+ T cells. The sequenced sample was memory CD4+ T cells from blood. The receptors here all came from an adult in good health and CMV-seronegative.

This clone was observed once. The rearrangement uses TRBV11-2 and TRBJ1-1; D not certain. V was trimmed by 0 bases and J by 1 base, leaving 3 bases between them. CDR1 and CDR2 (germline): SGHAT, FQNNGV. The CDR3 totals 13 residues. The CDR3: CASSLDRNTEAFF. The CDR3 nucleotides read TGTGCCAGCAGCTTAGATAGGAACACTGAAGCTTTCTTT.

This clone has only a few counts. The gene calls are TRBV28 and TRBJ2-7; D not resolved. The CDR3 is 14 amino acids. V was trimmed by 8 bases and J by 6 bases, leaving 20 bases between them. Per germline, CDR1 MDHEN and CDR2 SYDVKM. The CDR3 region is CASSPDSSGLEQYF. The CDR3 bases are TGTGCCAGCTCCCCCGACTCGAGTGGGCTCGAGCAGTACTTC.

The chain has TRBV5-6 and TRBJ2-2; D not certain. Germline assignment: CDR1 SGHDT and CDR2 YYEEEE. This CDR3 has 13 amino acids. V was cut by 2 bases and J by 4 bases, with 6 bases left in between. For the CDR3, the DNA is TGTGCCAGCAGCTTTGGGTTCACCGGGGAGCTGTTTTTT. Residues: CASSFGFTGELFF.

This sequence joins TRBV6-1 and TRBJ1-4; a possible D gene is TRBD1 (5 bases). The germline V gene encodes CDR1 MNHNS and CDR2 SASEGT. There are 14 residues in the CDR3. The V and J ends lost 4 bases and 6 bases respectively, with 12 bases between them. The CDR3 spells CASSGPGDHEKLFF. CDR3 nucleotide sequence: TGTGCCAGCAGTGGTCCGGGGGACCATGAAAAACTGTTTTTT.

The chain has TRBV5-1 and TRBJ1-4; D is perhaps TRBD1 (6 bases). Per germline, CDR1 SGHRS and CDR2 YFSETQ. The CDR3 sequence is 15 residues long. Trimming pared 0 bases from V and 8 bases from J, leaving 14 bases between. Here the CDR3 DNA reads TGCGCCAGCAGCTTGGGAGGCAGGGGCGCAGAAAAACTGTTTTTT. Its protein product is CASSLGGRGAEKLFF.

This chain joins TRBV13 and TRBJ1-5, with 7 bases identical to TRBD1. Germline V lookup: CDR1 PRHDT, CDR2 FYEKMQ (reference sequence). V shed 3 bases and J 4 bases; nucleotides not matched to a gene: 3. CDR3 size: 14 residues. The CDR3 loop reads CASSFNRGNQPQHF. The CDR3 DNA reads as TGTGCCAGCAGCTTTAACAGGGGAAATCAGCCCCAGCATTTT.

About this clone itself: The same CDR3 arises from other DNA sequences in this sample as well. The CDR3 DNA reads as TGTGCCAGCAGTGAACGGGTCGGGGGCACTGAAGCTTTCTTT. Translated, it gives CASSERVGGTEAFF. This chain uses TRBV2 with TRBJ1-1; the D gene is possibly TRBD1 (5 bases). Germline V lookup: CDR1 SNHLY, CDR2 FYNNEI. This CDR3 has 14 residues. V was trimmed by 2 bases and J by 4 bases, leaving 11 bases between them.

The gene calls are TRBV27 and TRBJ2-7; 10 positions match TRBD2. Per the germline V gene, CDR1 is MNHEY and CDR2 is SMNVEV (reference sequence). This CDR3 spans 18 amino acids. The J segment lost 7 bases and the V segment lost 3 bases, leaving 18 bases of the junction unmatched. CDR3 amino acids: CASSFDDPSGRPIEEQYF. The CDR3 nucleotides are TGTGCCAGCAGTTTCGATGATCCTAGCGGGAGACCCATTGAGGAGCAGTACTTC.

The genes are TRBV6-4 and TRBJ2-2; possible D gene TRBD1, 8 bases. V was clipped by 6 bases and J by 4 bases, with 21 bases between them. The CDR3 is made up of 17 amino acids. Germline lookup yields CDR1 MRHNA and CDR2 SNTAGT. The CDR3 loop reads CASSTSNRGGGTGELFF. For the CDR3, the DNA is TGTGCCAGCAGCACCTCCAACAGGGGGGGAGGCACCGGGGAGCTGTTTTTT.

J is TRBJ2-5 and V is TRBV30, with TRBD2 identical over 13 bases. The germline V gene has CDR1 GTSNPN and CDR2 SVGIG (reference sequence). The CDR3 spans 13 residues. With 6 bases clipped from V and 4 bases from J, the junction kept 2 bases outside the gene matches. This chain's CDR3 is CACRTSGRETQYF. CDR3 DNA sequence: TGTGCCTGCAGGACTAGCGGGAGAGAGACCCAGTACTTC.

The rearrangement uses TRBV27 and TRBJ1-4; 7 positions match TRBD1. The J segment lost 8 bases and the V segment lost 3 bases, leaving 6 bases of the junction unmatched. The CDR3 covers 14 residues. Germline lookup yields CDR1 MNHEY and CDR2 SMNVEV (reference sequence). The CDR3 is CASSFIGGLEKLFF. CDR3 sequence (DNA): TGTGCCAGCAGTTTCATAGGGGGCTTAGAAAAACTGTTTTTT.

The genes are TRBV2 and TRBJ2-5, with TRBD2 matching 8 bases. The CDR3 is made up of 15 amino acids. Germline CDR1 reads SNHLY; CDR2 reads FYNNEI. V shed 5 bases, J shed 0 bases, and the junction held 5 bases outside the gene matches. Written as DNA, the CDR3 is TGTGCCAGCAGTAAGAGTAGCGGGGACCAAGAGACCCAGTACTTC. Translating it yields CASSKSSGDQETQYF.

The rearrangement joins TRBV19 to TRBJ1-3; weak D call: TRBD1 (5 bases). V was cut by 4 bases and J by 0 bases, with 10 bases left in between. Per germline, CDR1 LNHDA and CDR2 SQIVND (reference sequence). The CDR3 is 15 residues long. The CDR3 spells CASSNRGLSGNTIYF. The CDR3 DNA reads TGTGCCAGTAGTAATCGGGGCCTCTCTGGAAACACCATATATTTT.

This chain uses TRBV7-2 with TRBJ2-5, with 7 bases fitting TRBD1. The length of the CDR3 is 16 residues. V shed 4 bases and J 2 bases; nucleotides not matched to a gene: 10. Germline CDR1 SGHTA, CDR2 FQGNSA. CDR3 DNA sequence: TGTGCCAGCAGCTCCCCCGGACAGGTCTTACAAGAGACCCAGTACTTC. It translates to CASSSPGQVLQETQYF.

V gene TRBV10-3 combines with J gene TRBJ1-5, with 11 bases fitting TRBD1. The germline CDR1 and CDR2 sequences are ENHRY and SYGVKD. The V segment lost 8 bases and the J segment 6 bases; nucleotides outside the gene matches: 6. The CDR3 spans 14 residues. This CDR3 reads CAIGQGAEGQPQHF. The DNA of the CDR3 is TGTGCCATCGGACAGGGGGCGGAGGGTCAGCCCCAGCATTTT.

As to this clone: Other DNA sequences of this sample code for an identical CDR3. V and J are TRBV2 and TRBJ2-7; 7 nucleotides match TRBD1. V trimming: 4 bases; J trimming: 3 bases; junction bases outside the gene matches: 0. The germline CDR1 and CDR2 sequences are SNHLY and FYNNEI. This CDR3 is built from 12 residues. CDR3 DNA sequence: TGTGCCAGCAGTGGACAGGGCTACGAGCAGTACTTC. It translates to CASSGQGYEQYF.

The CDR3 region is CASSQGGLAGLETQYF. The CDR3 nucleotides read TGTGCCAGCAGCCAGGGGGGACTAGCGGGGTTGGAGACCCAGTACTTC. V is TRBV4-2 and J is TRBJ2-5; 13 bases match TRBD2. The V gene end was trimmed by 3 bases and the J gene end by 5 bases; junction bases not matched to a gene: 6. Germline-derived CDR1 and CDR2 are LGHNA and YNFKEQ. The CDR3 covers 16 residues.

V usage is TRBV25-1 and J usage is TRBJ2-5, with D tentatively TRBD1 or TRBD2 (6 bases each). This CDR3 contains 15 residues. The germline CDR1 and CDR2 sequences are MGHDK and SYGVNS. V shed 1 base and J shed 5 bases, with 14 bases lying between them. CDR3 residues: CASSEFGVGGETQYF. The DNA of the CDR3 is TGTGCCAGCAGTGAATTTGGGGTAGGGGGGGAGACCCAGTACTTC.

This rearrangement joins TRBV6-6 to TRBJ1-3; D remains ambiguous. Deletions cut 0 bases from V and 0 bases from J, with 9 bases between. Germline V gives CDR1 MNHNY, CDR2 SVGAGI (reference sequence). The CDR3 consists of 16 residues. CDR3 sequence (DNA): TGTGCCAGCAGTTACTCGTTCGAATACTCTGGAAACACCATATATTTT. This codes for CASSYSFEYSGNTIYF.

This clone showed up just a few times. This sequence joins TRBV5-5 and TRBJ1-2; 9 bases fit TRBD1. Germline V gene lookup returns CDR1 SGHKS and CDR2 YYEKEE (reference sequence). The CDR3 sequence is 13 residues long. J lost 10 bases, V lost 6 bases, and 10 bases had no gene match. The CDR3 is CASNRPGQGLYTF. The CDR3, as DNA: TGTGCCAGCAACCGACCGGGACAGGGCCTCTACACCTTC.

V is TRBV6-6 and J is TRBJ2-3; the D is unclear. The V and J ends lost 4 bases and 2 bases respectively, with 13 bases between them. Germline V lookup: CDR1 MNHNY, CDR2 SVGAGI (reference sequence). The CDR3 contains 15 residues. The CDR3 sequence is CASSSIETLTDTQYF. CDR3 coding DNA: TGTGCCAGCAGTTCCATAGAAACCCTCACAGATACGCAGTATTTT.

The chain has TRBV5-4 and TRBJ2-3; 11 bases agree with TRBD2. This CDR3 region has 14 residues. CDR1 is SGHNT, CDR2 YYREEE, per germline (reference sequence). Trimming cost V 5 bases and J 1 base; bases outside gene matches: 0. CDR3 sequence (DNA): TGTGCCAGCAGGACTAGCGGGGGCACAGATACGCAGTATTTT. The encoded protein is CASRTSGGTDTQYF.

The chain carries TRBV18 and TRBJ1-2; D perhaps matches TRBD1 (5 bases). The CDR3 has 13 amino acids. From germline, CDR1 is KGHSH and CDR2 LQKENI. The ends were cut back, 3 bases at V and 2 bases at J, with 7 bases in the middle. CDR3 sequence: CASSPGQNYGYTF. The CDR3 coding sequence is TGTGCCAGCTCACCGGGGCAGAACTATGGCTACACCTTC.

The rearrangement links TRBV5-5 to TRBJ2-7, with 8 nucleotides matching TRBD1. CDR3 length: 16 residues. With 4 bases clipped from V and 0 bases from J, the junction kept 9 bases outside the gene matches. The germline V gene has CDR1 SGHKS and CDR2 YYEKEE (reference sequence). The CDR3 sequence is CASSRTGTGTSYEQYF. CDR3 DNA: TGTGCCAGCAGCCGGACAGGGACAGGAACCTCCTACGAGCAGTACTTC. The full variable domain, rest sourced from reference TRBV5-5 and TRBJ2-7, is DAGVTQSPTHLIKTRGQQVTLRCSPISGHKSVSWYQQVLGQGPQFIFQYYEKEERGRGNFPDRFSARQFPNYSSELNVNALLLGDSALYLCASSRTGTGTSYEQYFGPGTRLTVT.

The chain couples TRBV27 to TRBJ2-3, with 7 bases aligning to TRBD2. In germline, CDR1 is MNHEY, CDR2 SMNVEV (reference sequence). The junction had 10 bases not matched to a gene; V was cut back by 8 bases and J by 2 bases. The CDR3 contains 15 residues. The CDR3 nucleotides read TGTGCCAGCGCGGTCCAGCGGGGTACCACAGATACGCAGTATTTT. It yields the protein CASAVQRGTTDTQYF.

V usage is TRBV18 and J usage is TRBJ2-3, with 10 positions matching TRBD2. The V gene end was trimmed by 3 bases and the J gene end by 4 bases; junction bases not matched to a gene: 4. Germline CDR1 is KGHSH and CDR2 is LQKENI. This CDR3 spans 15 amino acids. The CDR3 loop is CASSPGLAKADTQYF. DNA for the CDR3: TGTGCCAGCTCACCGGGACTAGCGAAGGCAGATACGCAGTATTTT.